These T cell receptor beta chains were read from a single sample in a study of T cell responses to AZD1222 COVID-19 vaccine. TCRdb's copy holds only in-frame clones and misses some; the assay was immunoSEQ multiplex PCR. The table shows some 110,000 clones, with roughly nine tenths occurring only once. The sample consisted of peripheral blood, taken on day 0 of AZD1222 vaccination. These receptors all stem from an adult in good health. Each CDR3 is given with its conserved first and last residue. The D gene is left open where the match is weak. Size is stated for part of the rows, as once, few or many counts, or as a class when the clone is expanded.

j_gene	abundance	v_gene	d_gene	CDR3aa	CDR3nt
TRBJ1-1	-	TRBV6-2/TRBV6-3	-	CASSYMALGNTEAFF	TGTGCCAGCAGTTACATGGCATTGGGGAACACTGAAGCTTTCTTT
TRBJ1-4	once	TRBV19	-	CASSIPLGGFNEKLFF	TGTGCCAGTAGTATCCCCCTGGGGGGTTTTAACGAAAAACTGTTTTTT
TRBJ2-2	-	TRBV7-7	-	CASSLNPGYVDTGELFF	TGTGCTAGCAGCTTAAATCCGGGGTACGTCGACACCGGGGAGCTGTTTTTT
TRBJ1-3	-	TRBV30	-	CAWSVGGSGNTIYF	TGTGCCTGGAGTGTAGGCGGCTCTGGAAACACCATATATTTT
TRBJ1-5	-	TRBV5-1	-	CASSLAPGNRQPQHF	TGCGCCAGCAGCTTGGCACCGGGGAATAGGCAGCCCCAGCATTTT
TRBJ1-3	-	TRBV7-9	TRBD1	CASSLWTGAGGNTIYF	TGTGCCAGCAGCCTATGGACAGGGGCAGGTGGAAACACCATATATTTT
TRBJ1-2	-	TRBV19	TRBD1	CASSPGTAKYGYTF	TGTGCCAGTAGCCCCGGGACAGCTAAGTATGGCTACACCTTC
TRBJ1-5	once	TRBV7-9	-	CASSSGRLGDQPQHF	TGTGCCAGCAGCTCGGGGCGGCTGGGGGATCAGCCCCAGCATTTT
TRBJ1-6	few	TRBV30	-	CAWSDRSDNSPLHF	TGTGCCTGGAGTGACCGGTCGGATAATTCACCCCTCCACTTT
TRBJ1-1	-	TRBV18	TRBD1	CASSRDRSMNTEAFF	TGTGCCAGCTCACGGGACAGGAGTATGAACACTGAAGCTTTCTTT
TRBJ2-1	-	TRBV3-1/TRBV3-2	TRBD2	CASRRAGGGEQFF	TGTGCCAGCCGTCGGGCGGGAGGAGGGGAGCAGTTCTTC
TRBJ1-5	-	TRBV4-1	-	CASSQEGDNNQPQHF	TGCGCCAGCAGCCAAGAGGGGGACAACAATCAGCCCCAGCATTTT
TRBJ2-3	-	TRBV5-8	-	CASSFLDTDTQYF	TGTGCCAGCAGCTTCTTAGACACAGATACGCAGTATTTT
TRBJ1-1	-	TRBV11-3	-	CASSLSRFGTEAFF	TGTGCCAGCAGCTTATCACGGTTTGGCACTGAAGCTTTCTTT
TRBJ1-2	-	TRBV12-3/TRBV12-4	-	CASSPDGGGYTF	TGTGCCAGCAGTCCGGACGGAGGGGGCTACACCTTC
TRBJ2-2	-	TRBV3-1/TRBV3-2	-	CASSPLAANTGELFF	TGTGCCAGCAGCCCTCTGGCGGCGAACACCGGGGAGCTGTTTTTT
TRBJ2-3	-	TRBV6-2/TRBV6-3	TRBD2	CASSYAAGNPDTQYF	TGTGCCAGCAGTTATGCAGCGGGAAACCCAGATACGCAGTATTTT
TRBJ1-5	-	TRBV2	TRBD1	CASSGDRDRGLLNQPQHF	TGTGCCAGCAGTGGAGACCGGGACAGGGGCCTTCTCAATCAGCCCCAGCATTTT
TRBJ2-3	-	TRBV2	TRBD1	CASGTGGGGLADTQYF	TGTGCCAGCGGGACAGGGGGTGGTGGGTTGGCAGATACGCAGTATTTT
TRBJ2-5	-	TRBV24-1	-	CATSPTGSGTQYF	TGTGCCACCAGTCCCACAGGGAGTGGGACCCAGTACTTC
TRBJ1-5	once	TRBV9	-	CASSPGGQPNQPQHF	TGTGCCAGCAGCCCCGGCGGACAGCCGAATCAGCCCCAGCATTTT
TRBJ2-5	-	TRBV19	TRBD1	CACSGTGGSRTQYF	TGTGCCTGCTCCGGGACAGGGGGCTCGCGGACCCAGTACTTC
TRBJ1-5	-	TRBV6-1	-	CASSEARTVSNQPQHF	TGTGCCAGCAGTGAAGCGAGGACAGTCTCCAATCAGCCCCAGCATTTT
TRBJ2-1	-	TRBV3-1/TRBV3-2	-	CASSQEGVNEQFF	TGTGCCAGCAGCCAAGAAGGGGTCAATGAGCAGTTCTTC
TRBJ2-1	-	TRBV5-1	-	CASSLGGSSYNEQFF	TGCGCCAGCAGCTTGGGCGGCAGCTCCTACAATGAGCAGTTCTTC
TRBJ2-7	-	TRBV7-9	TRBD1	CASSPPGTAGWYEQYF	TGTGCCAGCAGCCCTCCCGGGACAGCTGGTTGGTACGAGCAGTACTTC
TRBJ1-1	once	TRBV7-9	TRBD1	CASSKNGQGGTEAFF	TGTGCCAGCAGCAAGAATGGACAGGGGGGTACTGAAGCTTTCTTT
TRBJ1-2	-	TRBV5-1	-	CASSLGTNYGYTF	TGCGCCAGCAGCTTGGGGACTAACTATGGCTACACCTTC
TRBJ1-4	-	TRBV27	TRBD1	CASSCHRGSEKLFF	TGTGCCAGCAGTTGCCACAGGGGTTCGGAAAAACTGTTTTTT
TRBJ1-5	-	TRBV30	-	CAWSVAGVESIQPQHF	TGTGCCTGGAGTGTAGCGGGAGTAGAGTCTATACAGCCCCAGCATTTT
TRBJ2-7	few	TRBV27	-	CASSLPDSYISF	TGTGCCAGCAGTTTACCGGACAGTTACATTAGCTTC
TRBJ2-2	-	TRBV6-2/TRBV6-3	-	CASSHPVQIANTGELFF	TGTGCCAGCAGCCACCCGGTACAAATCGCGAACACCGGGGAGCTGTTTTTT
TRBJ1-1	few	TRBV27	-	CASSLWEPGNTEAFF	TGTGCCAGCAGTTTATGGGAGCCGGGGAACACTGAAGCTTTCTTT
TRBJ2-3	-	TRBV7-9	TRBD2	CASTTGGSGTDTQYF	TGTGCCAGCACAACCGGGGGGAGCGGCACAGATACGCAGTATTTT
TRBJ1-4	-	TRBV3-1/TRBV3-2	-	CASSQDLGESSINEKLFF	TGTGCCAGCAGCCAAGACTTAGGAGAATCGAGCATTAATGAAAAACTGTTTTTT
TRBJ2-2	-	TRBV5-6	-	CASSRYNSGTGELFF	TGTGCCAGCAGTCGATATAACAGTGGCACCGGGGAGCTGTTTTTT
TRBJ1-5	-	TRBV2	-	CASSSSLRGQPQHF	TGTGCCAGCAGTTCGTCCCTTAGGGGCCAGCCCCAGCATTTT
TRBJ1-4	-	TRBV1	-	CTSSQEGTGKATNEKLFF	TGCACCAGCAGCCAAGAAGGGACAGGGAAAGCAACTAATGAAAAACTGTTTTTT
TRBJ2-1	-	TRBV27	-	CASSSRAPNEQFF	TGTGCCAGCAGTTCCCGGGCCCCCAATGAGCAGTTCTTC